The 16 T cell receptor beta chains presented below share a single source sample, sequenced in a study of blood T cell repertoires in COVID-19. Generated by immunoSEQ multiplex PCR, the TCRdb table keeps only in-frame clones and is missing some. The data show about 230,000 clones, 65% to 90% seen once. The sample taken for sequencing was peripheral blood. Receptors originate from a woman aged 40-49 years who had recovered from COVID-19.

In its sample, this clone was seen a few times. The chain combines TRBV7-9 with TRBJ1-5; 7 nucleotides line up with TRBD1. The germline gives CDR1 SEHNR, CDR2 FQNEAQ (reference sequence). J was trimmed by 4 bases and V by 5 bases; bases with no gene match: 5. The CDR3 has 14 amino acids. Here the CDR3 DNA reads TGTGCCAGCAGCACGACAGGGAGAAATCAGCCCCAGCATTTT. Its translation is CASSTTGRNQPQHF.

This clone was found a few times. The chain combines TRBV9 with TRBJ2-2; 7 nucleotides match TRBD2. CDR1 is SGDLS and CDR2 is YYNGEE in the germline V gene. Trimming cost V 1 base and J 0 bases; bases outside gene matches: 12. The CDR3 runs to 19 residues. CDR3 region: CASSVSTSSTFANTGELFF. CDR3 sequence (DNA): TGTGCCAGCAGCGTATCGACTAGCTCCACTTTCGCGAACACCGGGGAGCTGTTTTTT.

The V gene is TRBV3-1 (or the pseudogene TRBV3-2), the J gene TRBJ2-3; D is unclear. Germline loops: CDR1 LGHDT, CDR2 YNNKEL (reference sequence). The CDR3 has 11 residues. Trimming took 7 bases from V and 5 from J, leaving 7 bases between them. This chain's CDR3 is CASTSRDTQYF. The CDR3 bases are TGTGCCAGCACCTCGAGAGATACGCAGTATTTT.

J is TRBJ1-3 and V is TRBV5-6, with a possible D match to TRBD1 (6 bases). Germline V gene data show CDR1 as SGHDT and CDR2 as YYEEEE. CDR3 size: 12 residues. Between the trimmed V and J ends, which lost 7 bases and 5 bases, there was a span of 10 bases. The CDR3 DNA sequence: TGTGCCAGCGGCCGGGACAGAAACACCATATATTTT. Its protein product is CASGRDRNTIYF.

This clone was recorded only once. The chain couples TRBV9 to TRBJ2-7, with TRBD2 identical over 9 bases. Trimming at V came to 4 bases and at J to 9 bases, leaving 14 bases not matched to a gene. CDR1 is SGDLS, CDR2 YYNGEE, per germline. The CDR3 runs 15 residues. In DNA form, the CDR3 reads TGTGCCAGCAGCCCTCGAAGCGGGGGGACGGTCTGGCAGTACTTC. Its protein is CASSPRSGGTVWQYF.

This clone has a single count. The chain employs TRBV28 and TRBJ1-6; TRBD1 aligns across 10 bases. J lost 8 bases, V lost 9 bases, and 10 bases had no gene match. CDR1 is MDHEN, CDR2 SYDVKM, per germline. This CDR3 has 15 residues. The CDR3 here is CASGTGEGYDSPLHF. CDR3 DNA: TGTGCCAGTGGGACAGGGGAGGGGTATGATTCACCCCTCCACTTT. Based on the CDR3 plus reference TRBV28 and TRBJ1-6, the full variable domain is DVKVTQSSRYLVKRTGEKVFLECVQDMDHENMFWYRQDPGLGLRLIYFSYDVKMKEKGDIPEGYSVSREKKERFSLILESASTNQTSMYLCASGTGEGYDSPLHFGNGTRLTVT.

The chain employs TRBV5-1 and TRBJ1-2, with 12 bases lining up with TRBD1. The CDR3 length is 17 residues. J gave up 8 bases and V 0 bases, and 11 bases lay outside the gene matches. Germline loops: CDR1 SGHRS, CDR2 YFSETQ. This chain's CDR3 is CASSLGGQGATGQGYTF. DNA of the CDR3: TGCGCCAGCAGCTTGGGGGGACAGGGGGCCACGGGTCAAGGCTACACCTTC.

The V call is TRBV5-6, the J call TRBJ1-3, with D unresolved. Deletions cut 3 bases from V and 0 bases from J, with 10 bases between. CDR1 is SGHDT and CDR2 is YYEEEE in the germline V gene. This CDR3 has 15 amino acids. The CDR3 bases are TGTGCCAGCAGCTACCGGACTGACTCTGGAAACACCATATATTTT. Translating it yields CASSYRTDSGNTIYF.

V gene TRBV4-3 combines with J gene TRBJ1-2, with D unclear. The CDR3 extends over 14 amino acids. V was trimmed by 0 bases and J by 5 bases, leaving 10 bases between them. The germline gives CDR1 LGHNA, CDR2 YSLEER. CDR3 in amino acids: CASSQDGSGYGYTF. As DNA, the CDR3 is TGCGCCAGCAGCCAAGATGGAAGCGGGTATGGCTACACCTTC.

The V call is TRBV5-1, the J call TRBJ1-1; possible D gene TRBD1, 5 bases. Trimming removed 0 bases at V and 4 bases at J, with 10 bases between. CDR1 and CDR2 (germline): SGHRS, YFSETQ. This CDR3 spans 14 amino acids. The CDR3 sequence is CASSLGQSLTEAFF. Here the CDR3 DNA reads TGCGCCAGCAGCTTGGGACAGTCCCTCACTGAAGCTTTCTTT.

V and J are TRBV10-3 and TRBJ1-2; 9 positions agree with TRBD1. The CDR3 has 13 amino acids. With 8 bases clipped from V and 8 bases from J, the junction kept 9 bases outside the gene matches. Germline CDR1 and CDR2: ENHRY and SYGVKD. CDR3 coding DNA: TGTGCCATCGACACACAGGGGGCGCACGGCTACACCTTC. Translated: CAIDTQGAHGYTF.

J is TRBJ1-1 and V is TRBV19; TRBD1 matches 11 bases. The J segment lost 4 bases and the V segment lost 7 bases, leaving 11 bases of the junction unmatched. This CDR3 has 16 residues. Germline V gene lookup returns CDR1 LNHDA and CDR2 SQIVND (reference sequence). Here the CDR3 reads CASKKPGTGGITEAFF. The DNA of the CDR3 is TGTGCCAGTAAAAAGCCCGGGACAGGGGGAATCACTGAAGCTTTCTTT. Looking up the rest from reference TRBV19 and TRBJ1-1 gives the full variable domain: DGGITQSPKYLFRKEGQNVTLSCEQNLNHDAMYWYRQDPGQGLRLIYYSQIVNDFQKGDIAEGYSVSREKKESFPLTVTSAQKNPTAFYLCASKKPGTGGITEAFFGQGTRLTVV.

This chain connects TRBV6-5 to TRBJ2-5, with D possibly TRBD1 on 5 matching bases. Trimming left V 7 bases short and J 5 bases short, with 17 bases between. CDR3 length equals 14 residues. Germline assignment: CDR1 MNHEY and CDR2 SVGAGI. The CDR3 protein is CASTPLGLGETQYF. CDR3 coding DNA: TGTGCCAGCACCCCTCTGGGGCTTGGGGAGACCCAGTACTTC.

The chain is built from TRBV19 and TRBJ2-4, with a weak D call TRBD2 (5 bases). V shed 5 bases and J shed 9 bases, with 11 bases lying between them. The CDR3 sequence is 12 residues long. Germline V gives CDR1 LNHDA, CDR2 SQIVND (reference sequence). In nucleotides, the CDR3 is TGTGCCAGTAGTCCCTCGGGGAGCATTCAGTACTTC. It translates to CASSPSGSIQYF.

The chain carries TRBV11-2 and TRBJ2-7; possibly TRBD2 for D (5 bases). Trimming removed 4 bases at V and 4 bases at J, with 17 bases between. The CDR3 is made up of 15 amino acids. The germline V gene has CDR1 SGHAT and CDR2 FQNNGV. The CDR3 DNA reads TGTGCCAGCAGCTCCCAGCCTAGCATCCAGTACGAGCAGTACTTC. This codes for CASSSQPSIQYEQYF.

This clone was recorded a few times. This chain connects TRBV19 to TRBJ1-1, with D possibly TRBD1 on 5 matching bases. CDR1 is LNHDA, CDR2 SQIVND, per germline (reference sequence). V was shortened by 5 bases and J by 1 base, with 8 bases between the two germline ends. This CDR3 is built from 13 residues. The CDR3 region has the DNA TGTGCCAGTAGTGTGGACAAGAACACTGAAGCTTTCTTT. Translating gives CASSVDKNTEAFF.